The TCR beta chain described here comes from a study of blood T cell repertoires in COVID-19. Profiled with immunoSEQ multiplex PCR; TCRdb holds only in-frame clones, not every one. The sample gives a few hundred thousand clones, 88% of which show up once; around 3% is in the top ten. The CDR3 consists of 13 residues. V lost 5 bases to trimming and J lost 6 bases, with 11 bases between them. Germline loops: CDR1 LNHDA, CDR2 SQIVND (reference sequence). The clonotype was recovered from a woman aged 45 to 65 who had recovered from COVID-19. Sequencing was carried out using PBMCs or T cells enriched from blood (not recorded which). This chain connects TRBV19 to TRBJ1-5, with D possibly TRBD1 on 5 matching bases. CDR3 nucleotide sequence: TGTGCCAGTAGTGTGACAGAACTTCAGCCCCAGCATTTT. This gives the protein CASSVTELQPQHF.